This T cell receptor beta chain was sequenced during a study of control samples from healthy donors and cancer patients (dated by TCRdb to 2018 to 2021). Library prep was done by the immunoSEQ multiplex PCR assay. TCRdb provides this immuneACCESS table in a form limited to in-frame rearrangements. Some clones are lacking; in checked studies, under half of them reflect an unresolved V gene, and why the rest are absent is not known. Across this sample there are 150,000 to 180,000 clones, with about 94% seen only once. The ten largest clones represent approximately 6% of the sample. The junction shows trimming of 5 bases on V and 5 bases on J, plus 12 bases between the germline ends. Counted from cysteine to phenylalanine, this CDR3 has 14 amino acids. Just the 42-base CDR3 DNA is kept, in frame starting at base 1. For CDR1 and CDR2, the germline V gene lists SGHAT and FQNNGV. As regards this clone: There is no known antigen for this receptor. Base qualities are not recorded, but no much larger clone differs from it by a single base.

Sequencing was performed on blood. This chain joins TRBV11-2 to TRBJ1-4; the D gene assignment is ambiguous. The TCR was taken from a man aged 35-49 years in good health. The CDR3 has the sequence CASSPSGRNEKLFF. The DNA reads TGTGCCAGCAGCCCCTCGGGAAGGAATGAAAAACTGTTTTTT.